This T cell receptor beta chain comes out of a study of Ad26.COV2.S vaccination and SARS-CoV-2 variants. The treatment denotes: about 20 received Ad26.COV2.S at low or high dose, single or two shots; a few received placebo; per-sample allocation not given. All samples were drawn on day 63, counting from the first vaccine or placebo injection. The protocol was immunoSEQ multiplex PCR, while the TCRdb copy is restricted to in-frame clones and leaves out a portion. Among about 350,000 clones, around 90% were seen once, and the ten largest hold 6.4%. V dropped 4 bases and J dropped 0 bases, with 21 bases sitting between them. CDR3 length: 18 amino acids. Germline V gene data show CDR1 as SGHNT and CDR2 as YENEEA.

This receptor was obtained from a person between 18 and 59 years old who received the Ad26.COV2.S COVID-19 vaccine or a placebo. This chain uses TRBV11-3 with TRBJ1-2, with D possibly being TRBD1 (5 bases). The input for sequencing was peripheral blood, taken in a trial of Ad26.COV2.S vaccine versus placebo. CDR3 loop: CASSYRAGGLGSNYGYTF. The CDR3 nucleotides are TGTGCCAGCAGCTACCGTGCGGGGGGTCTAGGATCTAACTATGGCTACACCTTC.